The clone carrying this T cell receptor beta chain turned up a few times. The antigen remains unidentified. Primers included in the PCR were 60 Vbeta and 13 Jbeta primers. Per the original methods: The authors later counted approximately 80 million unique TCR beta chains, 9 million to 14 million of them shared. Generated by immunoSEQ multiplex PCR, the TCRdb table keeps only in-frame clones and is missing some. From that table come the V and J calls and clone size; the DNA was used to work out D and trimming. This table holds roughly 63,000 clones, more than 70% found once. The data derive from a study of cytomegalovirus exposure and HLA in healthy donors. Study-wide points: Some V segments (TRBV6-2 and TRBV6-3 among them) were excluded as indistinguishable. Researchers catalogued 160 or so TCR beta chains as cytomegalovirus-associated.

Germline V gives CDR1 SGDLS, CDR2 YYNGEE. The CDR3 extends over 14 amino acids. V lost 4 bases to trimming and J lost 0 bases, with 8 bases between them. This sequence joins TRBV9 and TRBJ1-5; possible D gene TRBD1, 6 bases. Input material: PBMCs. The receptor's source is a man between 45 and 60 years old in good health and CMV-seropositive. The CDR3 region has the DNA TGTGCCAGCAGCCCAGGGGATAGCAATCAGCCCCAGCATTTT. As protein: CASSPGDSNQPQHF.